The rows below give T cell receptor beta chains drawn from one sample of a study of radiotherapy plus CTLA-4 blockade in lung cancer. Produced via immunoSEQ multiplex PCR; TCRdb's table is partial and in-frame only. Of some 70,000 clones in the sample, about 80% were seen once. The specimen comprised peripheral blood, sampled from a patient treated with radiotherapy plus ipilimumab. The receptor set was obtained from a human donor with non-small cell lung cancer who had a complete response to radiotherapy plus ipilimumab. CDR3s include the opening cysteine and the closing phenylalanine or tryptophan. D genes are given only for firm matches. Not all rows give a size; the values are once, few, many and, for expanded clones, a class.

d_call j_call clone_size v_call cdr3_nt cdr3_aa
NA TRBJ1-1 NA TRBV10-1 TGCGCCAGCAGTGAGTCGGTTAGGGCTGAAGCTTTCTTT CASSESVRAEAFF
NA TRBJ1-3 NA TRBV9 TGTGCCAGCAGCGTAGTAGATGGAAACACCATATATTTT CASSVVDGNTIYF
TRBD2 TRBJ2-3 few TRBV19 TGTGCCAGTAGTACCCCAGACGCGGGAGGGCCGACAGATACGCAGTATTTT CASSTPDAGGPTDTQYF
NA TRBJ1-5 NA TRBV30 TGTGCCTGGAGTGGCTCCAGGGCGGGCCAGCCCCAGCATTTT CAWSGSRAGQPQHF
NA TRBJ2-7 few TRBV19 TGTGCCAGTAGTAACCCCCTTCAAACCTACGAGCAGTACTTC CASSNPLQTYEQYF
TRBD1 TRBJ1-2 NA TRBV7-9 TGTGCCAGCAGCTCTCGGACAGGGCTTTACGGCTACACCTTC CASSSRTGLYGYTF
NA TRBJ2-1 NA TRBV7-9 TGTGCCAGCAGCTTAGAGAGCTCCTACAATGAGCAGTTCTTC CASSLESSYNEQFF
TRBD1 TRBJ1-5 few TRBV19 TGTGCCAGTAGTACGACAGGGAGAGAACAGCCCCAGCATTTT CASSTTGREQPQHF
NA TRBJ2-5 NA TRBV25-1 TGTGCCAGCACCCTCCGGGGGGACAGCATTTACTTC CASTLRGDSIYF
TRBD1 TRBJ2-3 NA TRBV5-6 TGTGCCAGCAGCTTGGGGGGACAGGGGTTAAGCACAGATACGCAGTATTTT CASSLGGQGLSTDTQYF
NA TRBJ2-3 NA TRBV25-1 TGTGCCAGCAGTGAACTGGTTACGCAGTATTTT CASSELVTQYF
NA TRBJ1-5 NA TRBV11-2 TGTGCCAGCAGCTTAGATCACGTTAGTCAGCCCCAGCATTTT CASSLDHVSQPQHF
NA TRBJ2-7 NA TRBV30 TGTGCCTGGAGTGTACAGGACAGTCAGTACTTC CAWSVQDSQYF
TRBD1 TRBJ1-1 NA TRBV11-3 TGTGCCAGCAGCTTGGGACAGCTTAACACTGAAGCTTTCTTT CASSLGQLNTEAFF
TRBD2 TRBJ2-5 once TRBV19 TGTGCCAGTAAGGGGAGTAGCGGGGGAGGGGCCCAGTACTTC CASKGSSGGGAQYF
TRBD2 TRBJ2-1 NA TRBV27 TGTGCCAGCAGACGTACTAGCGGCCACTACAATGAGCAGTTCTTC CASRRTSGHYNEQFF
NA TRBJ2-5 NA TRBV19 TGTGCCAGTAGTATAGGGGCCCTTCGAGAGACCCAGTACTTC CASSIGALRETQYF
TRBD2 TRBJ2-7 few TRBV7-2 TGTGCCAGCAGCTCCCGGGGGGGGGACTCCTACGAGCAGTACTTC CASSSRGGDSYEQYF
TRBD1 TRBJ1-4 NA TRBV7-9 TGTGCCAGCCTCAGGGGGACGGCTGAAAAACTGTTTTTT CASLRGTAEKLFF
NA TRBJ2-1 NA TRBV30 TGTGCCTGGAGTGTAGCCCTACCCTCCTACAATGAGCAGTTCTTC CAWSVALPSYNEQFF
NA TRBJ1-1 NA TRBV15 TGTGCCACCAGCAGATCACCCGGGGACACTGAAGCTTTCTTT CATSRSPGDTEAFF
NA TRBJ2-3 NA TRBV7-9 TGTGCCAGCAGCTTATCGGGGGACCCAGATACGCAGTATTTT CASSLSGDPDTQYF
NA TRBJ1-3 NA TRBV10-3 TGTGCCATCAGTGACGCACTATCGGGAAACACCATATATTTT CAISDALSGNTIYF
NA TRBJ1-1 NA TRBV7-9 TGTGCCAGCAGCCCGTGGGGGGCGGCTGAAGCTTTCTTT CASSPWGAAEAFF